A single count supports the clone carrying this T cell receptor (beta chain). Its antigen is unknown. These data come from a study of human CD4 T cells and Enterobacteriaceae. Libraries were prepared by immunoSEQ multiplex PCR; TCRdb keeps only in-frame clonotypes and omits some of them. The data show about 27,000 clones, roughly 80% seen once. Notes on the study in general: Ex vivo clonotype reactivity was inferred only by sequence matching. Broadly cross-reactive clonotypes: about 55% of the 19 ranked in the top 5%.

The V segment lost 7 bases and the J segment 6 bases; nucleotides outside the gene matches: 8. Germline V lookup: CDR1 MNHEY, CDR2 SMNVEV (reference sequence). There are 15 residues in the CDR3. Memory CD4+ T cells were sorted as all CD4+ cells except CD45RA+CCR7+CD95- naive cells, over 95% pure. CD4+ T cells and monocytes were enriched with CD4 and CD14 microbeads. Sorting first excluded CD8+, CD14+, CD16+, CD56+, CD19+ and CD25-bright cells. The sequencing input was memory CD4+ T cells from blood. The chain carries TRBV27 and TRBJ2-7, with 14 bases identical to TRBD2. This clonotype was obtained from a human donor in good health. The DNA for the CDR3 is TGTGCCAGCATCGCCGGGACTAGCGGGAGACGCGAGCAGTACTTC. Its translation is CASIAGTSGRREQYF.